Listed below are T cell receptor beta chains from one sample, sequenced in a study of sequential checkpoint blockade in melanoma. Only in-frame clones appear in the TCRdb table, and some are missing; sequencing was by immunoSEQ multiplex PCR. This table has 40,000 or so clones, roughly 86% appearing once. The source was CD8+ T cells sorted from blood (inferred from file names), collected from a patient given nivolumab and ipilimumab in sequence. The receptors were sampled from a human donor with melanoma. The CDR3 runs from the conserved cysteine through the conserved F or W. D genes are given only for firm matches. Part of the rows lack a size; the others show once, few, many or a class for expanded clones.

V gene: TRBV4-1
clone size: once
CDR3 length: 15
J gene: TRBJ2-1
D gene: NA
CDR3 DNA: TGCGCCAGCAGCCCAGCGGGCAGCTCCTACAATGAGCAGTTCTTC
CDR3 protein: CASSPAGSSYNEQFF

V gene: TRBV7-9
clone size: few
CDR3 length: 12
J gene: TRBJ2-1
D gene: NA
CDR3 DNA: TGTGCCAGCAGCTTGGAGACAGCCGAGCAGTTCTTC
CDR3 protein: CASSLETAEQFF

V gene: TRBV27
clone size: NA
CDR3 length: 14
J gene: TRBJ2-7
D gene: NA
CDR3 DNA: TGTGCCAGCGCTGTCAGGGGCCTCGGCTACGAGCAGTACTTC
CDR3 protein: CASAVRGLGYEQYF

V gene: TRBV28
clone size: NA
CDR3 length: 17
J gene: TRBJ2-3
D gene: TRBD2
CDR3 DNA: TGTGCCAGCAGTTTAGGACTAGCGGGAGGAACCACAGATACGCAGTATTTT
CDR3 protein: CASSLGLAGGTTDTQYF

V gene: TRBV28
clone size: NA
CDR3 length: 16
J gene: TRBJ2-2
D gene: TRBD1
CDR3 DNA: TGTGCCAGCAGTTTAAGTCTTCCAGGGGGCTTCTGGGAGCTGTTTTTT
CDR3 protein: CASSLSLPGGFWELFF

V gene: TRBV27
clone size: NA
CDR3 length: 16
J gene: TRBJ2-1
D gene: NA
CDR3 DNA: TGTGCCAGCAGTTTGTTTACAGGGATGTGGGACAATGAGCAGTTCTTC
CDR3 protein: CASSLFTGMWDNEQFF

V gene: TRBV4-2
clone size: NA
CDR3 length: 13
J gene: TRBJ1-1
D gene: TRBD1
CDR3 DNA: TGTGCCAGCAGGGACAGGGAGAACACTGAAGCTTTCTTT
CDR3 protein: CASRDRENTEAFF

V gene: TRBV4-1
clone size: few
CDR3 length: 14
J gene: TRBJ1-2
D gene: TRBD1
CDR3 DNA: TGCGCCAGCAGCCAATCGCAGGGGGCATCTGGCTACACCTTC
CDR3 protein: CASSQSQGASGYTF

V gene: TRBV29-1
clone size: NA
CDR3 length: 15
J gene: TRBJ2-7
D gene: TRBD1
CDR3 DNA: TGCAGCGCCGACAGAGATGACAGGGTACCCTACGAGCAGTACTTC
CDR3 protein: CSADRDDRVPYEQYF

V gene: TRBV25-1
clone size: NA
CDR3 length: 12
J gene: TRBJ1-2
D gene: NA
CDR3 DNA: TGTGCCAGCAGTGAATGGGCAAATGGCTACACCTTC
CDR3 protein: CASSEWANGYTF

V gene: TRBV2
clone size: once
CDR3 length: 14
J gene: TRBJ1-2
D gene: TRBD1
CDR3 DNA: TGTGCCAGCAGCGAGGGGACAGGGACCTATGGCTACACCTTC
CDR3 protein: CASSEGTGTYGYTF

V gene: TRBV6-5
clone size: NA
CDR3 length: 15
J gene: TRBJ1-6
D gene: TRBD1
CDR3 DNA: TGTGCCAGCAGTCCGGCGACAGGGCTAAATTCACCCCTCCACTTT
CDR3 protein: CASSPATGLNSPLHF

V gene: TRBV29-1
clone size: NA
CDR3 length: 13
J gene: TRBJ2-7
D gene: TRBD1
CDR3 DNA: TGCAGCGTTGCCCCAACAGGGGTCCACGAGCAGTACTTC
CDR3 protein: CSVAPTGVHEQYF

V gene: TRBV2
clone size: NA
CDR3 length: 13
J gene: TRBJ2-1
D gene: TRBD1
CDR3 DNA: TGTGCCAGCAGTGGTCAGGGGGCGGTTGAGCAGTTCTTC
CDR3 protein: CASSGQGAVEQFF

V gene: TRBV5-5
clone size: NA
CDR3 length: 14
J gene: TRBJ2-7
D gene: TRBD1
CDR3 DNA: TGTGCCAGCAGCTGGTCAGGGGGTCCCTACGAGCAGTACTTC
CDR3 protein: CASSWSGGPYEQYF

V gene: TRBV28
clone size: NA
CDR3 length: 14
J gene: TRBJ2-1
D gene: NA
CDR3 DNA: TGTGCCAGCAGTGCCTCGTGGCAGGGGAATGAGCAGTTCTTC
CDR3 protein: CASSASWQGNEQFF

V gene: TRBV5-8
clone size: NA
CDR3 length: 14
J gene: TRBJ2-7
D gene: TRBD1
CDR3 DNA: TGTGCCAGCAGCTCGACAGGGTGGCCCTACGAGCAGTACTTC
CDR3 protein: CASSSTGWPYEQYF

V gene: TRBV2
clone size: NA
CDR3 length: 14
J gene: TRBJ1-1
D gene: NA
CDR3 DNA: TGTGCCAGCACTTTAGGTCAGGGAAACACTGAAGCTTTCTTT
CDR3 protein: CASTLGQGNTEAFF

V gene: TRBV4-1
clone size: few
CDR3 length: 17
J gene: TRBJ2-7
D gene: TRBD2
CDR3 DNA: TGCGCCAGCAGCCAAGAATTCGGTAGCGGGTTAACCTACGAGCAGTACTTC
CDR3 protein: CASSQEFGSGLTYEQYF

V gene: TRBV5-8
clone size: NA
CDR3 length: 12
J gene: TRBJ1-3
D gene: TRBD1
CDR3 DNA: TGTGCCAGCAGCTTATCCGGGACAGGCATATATTTT
CDR3 protein: CASSLSGTGIYF

V gene: TRBV28
clone size: NA
CDR3 length: 16
J gene: TRBJ1-2
D gene: TRBD1
CDR3 DNA: TGTGCCAGCAGTTTCTCAGGGGGCCTCCATAACTATGGCTACACCTTC
CDR3 protein: CASSFSGGLHNYGYTF

V gene: TRBV4-2
clone size: once
CDR3 length: 15
J gene: TRBJ2-7
D gene: TRBD2
CDR3 DNA: TGTGCCAGCAGCCATACGGGACTAGCGGGGTACGAGCAGTACTTC
CDR3 protein: CASSHTGLAGYEQYF

V gene: TRBV27
clone size: NA
CDR3 length: 14
J gene: TRBJ2-7
D gene: TRBD1
CDR3 DNA: TGTGCCAGCAGTTTCCGGGACAGGGGCTACGAGCAGTACTTC
CDR3 protein: CASSFRDRGYEQYF